This is a list of T cell receptor beta chains from one sample in a study of blood T cell repertoires in COVID-19. The method was immunoSEQ multiplex PCR; TCRdb's version includes in-frame clones alone and lacks a portion of them. The data show approximately 190,000 clones, approximately 79% seen once. Material: peripheral blood. These receptors originate from a man aged 55 to 70 with active or convalescent COVID-19. Each CDR3 is given with its conserved first and last residue. D genes are given only for firm matches. Where a row states a size, it is once, few, many or the class of an expanded clone; other rows omit it.

CDR3nt: TGTGCCAGCAGCGAGGGACTAGCGGAGGGGGGAGAGACCCAGTACTTC; CDR3aa: CASSEGLAEGGETQYF; v_gene: TRBV5-4; abundance: .; d_gene: TRBD2; j_gene: TRBJ2-5
CDR3nt: TGTGCCAGCAGCTTACCGACCGGGACAGGAGATTCACCCCTCCACTTT; CDR3aa: CASSLPTGTGDSPLHF; v_gene: TRBV13; abundance: few; d_gene: TRBD1; j_gene: TRBJ1-6
CDR3nt: TGTGCCAGCTCACTAGGCCCCCAGTCACAGGAGACCCAGTACTTC; CDR3aa: CASSLGPQSQETQYF; v_gene: TRBV18; abundance: few; d_gene: .; j_gene: TRBJ2-5
CDR3nt: TGTGCCAGCAGCCAAGCTGCCTTCCCGGGAGATACGCAGTATTTT; CDR3aa: CASSQAAFPGDTQYF; v_gene: TRBV4-2; abundance: .; d_gene: .; j_gene: TRBJ2-3
CDR3nt: TGTGCCAGCAGCCAATACGAGAAATCCTACGAGCAGTACTTC; CDR3aa: CASSQYEKSYEQYF; v_gene: TRBV28; abundance: .; d_gene: .; j_gene: TRBJ2-7
CDR3nt: TGTGCCAGCAGCTTAGAACTTGTGGCTAGCGGGAGGGCGATTGGGACCCAGTACTTC; CDR3aa: CASSLELVASGRAIGTQYF; v_gene: TRBV11-2; abundance: .; d_gene: TRBD2; j_gene: TRBJ2-5
CDR3nt: TGTGCCAGCAGTTCATCCCCGAGACTAGCGGGAGTGCGTGAGCAGTTCTTC; CDR3aa: CASSSSPRLAGVREQFF; v_gene: TRBV27; abundance: .; d_gene: TRBD2; j_gene: TRBJ2-1
CDR3nt: TGTGCCAGCAGCCAGTACGAGCAGTACTTC; CDR3aa: CASSQYEQYF; v_gene: TRBV28; abundance: .; d_gene: .; j_gene: TRBJ2-7
CDR3nt: TGTGCCAGCAGCGCGACAGATTCGAACACTGAAGCTTTCTTT; CDR3aa: CASSATDSNTEAFF; v_gene: TRBV3-1/TRBV3-2; abundance: once; d_gene: .; j_gene: TRBJ1-1
CDR3nt: TGTGCCAGTAGTATCCGCGGGGCCGGCTACACCTTC; CDR3aa: CASSIRGAGYTF; v_gene: TRBV19; abundance: .; d_gene: .; j_gene: TRBJ1-2
CDR3nt: TGTGCCAGCAGCCCTACTAGCGGGGCGTGGGGAATGCAGTTCTTC; CDR3aa: CASSPTSGAWGMQFF; v_gene: TRBV7-2; abundance: .; d_gene: TRBD2; j_gene: TRBJ2-1
CDR3nt: TGTGCCAGCAGCCCCGGACAGGGGGCACAGCCCCAGCATTTT; CDR3aa: CASSPGQGAQPQHF; v_gene: TRBV2; abundance: .; d_gene: TRBD1; j_gene: TRBJ1-5
CDR3nt: TGTGCCAGCTCACCACCGACTAGTAGAGAGACCCAGTACTTC; CDR3aa: CASSPPTSRETQYF; v_gene: TRBV18; abundance: few; d_gene: .; j_gene: TRBJ2-5
CDR3nt: TGTGCCAGTAGGGACCAGCCACAGGGGGAGCGTCAGCCCCAGCATTTT; CDR3aa: CASRDQPQGERQPQHF; v_gene: TRBV19; abundance: .; d_gene: TRBD1; j_gene: TRBJ1-5
CDR3nt: TGTGCCAGCAGCCAACTACTAGTTTTCGATGAGCAGTTCTTC; CDR3aa: CASSQLLVFDEQFF; v_gene: TRBV7-2; abundance: .; d_gene: .; j_gene: TRBJ2-1
CDR3nt: TGTGCCAGCAGTCACTTAGCGGGGTACAATGAGCAGTTCTTC; CDR3aa: CASSHLAGYNEQFF; v_gene: TRBV6-2/TRBV6-3; abundance: .; d_gene: TRBD2; j_gene: TRBJ2-1
CDR3nt: TGTGCCAGCAGTTTAAGTGACAGGGGCCCCAACTATGGCTACACCTTC; CDR3aa: CASSLSDRGPNYGYTF; v_gene: TRBV27; abundance: .; d_gene: TRBD1; j_gene: TRBJ1-2
CDR3nt: TGTGCCAGCAGCCAATTTTCCTTCGACAATGAGCAGTTCTTC; CDR3aa: CASSQFSFDNEQFF; v_gene: TRBV14; abundance: .; d_gene: .; j_gene: TRBJ2-1
CDR3nt: TGTGCCAGCAGCCCCCGACAGACTTTAAACACTGAAGCTTTCTTT; CDR3aa: CASSPRQTLNTEAFF; v_gene: TRBV14; abundance: few; d_gene: .; j_gene: TRBJ1-1
CDR3nt: TGCGCCAGCAGCCAAGACTGGGGGCCAAGCTCCTACGAGCAGTACTTC; CDR3aa: CASSQDWGPSSYEQYF; v_gene: TRBV4-3; abundance: once; d_gene: .; j_gene: TRBJ2-7
CDR3nt: TGTGCCAGTAGTATCCCCGACAGGAACGAAGCTTTCTTT; CDR3aa: CASSIPDRNEAFF; v_gene: TRBV19; abundance: .; d_gene: .; j_gene: TRBJ1-1
CDR3nt: TGCAGCGTTCTCGGACTAGCGGGAGGCCCCAACCAAGAGACCCAGTACTTC; CDR3aa: CSVLGLAGGPNQETQYF; v_gene: TRBV29-1; abundance: .; d_gene: TRBD2; j_gene: TRBJ2-5
CDR3nt: TGTGCCAGCAGCTTAGGGGATGTGGACACAGATACGCAGTATTTT; CDR3aa: CASSLGDVDTDTQYF; v_gene: TRBV5-6; abundance: .; d_gene: .; j_gene: TRBJ2-3
CDR3nt: TGTGCCAGCTCGGTAGGGGGCAGGAATTCACCCCTCCACTTT; CDR3aa: CASSVGGRNSPLHF; v_gene: TRBV18; abundance: .; d_gene: TRBD1; j_gene: TRBJ1-6
CDR3nt: TGTGCCAGCAGCCCAAGGAGGGGCCGGGCAAACACCATATATTTT; CDR3aa: CASSPRRGRANTIYF; v_gene: TRBV11-2; abundance: .; d_gene: .; j_gene: TRBJ1-3
CDR3nt: TGTGCCAGCAGTTTTACGGGACTAGCGGGAGGCAATGAGCAGTTCTTC; CDR3aa: CASSFTGLAGGNEQFF; v_gene: TRBV6-2/TRBV6-3; abundance: .; d_gene: TRBD2; j_gene: TRBJ2-1
CDR3nt: TGTGCCAGCAGCGTACTTGGGGACAGCTCCTACGAGCAGTACTTC; CDR3aa: CASSVLGDSSYEQYF; v_gene: TRBV9; abundance: .; d_gene: TRBD1; j_gene: TRBJ2-7
CDR3nt: TGTGCCAGCAGTGACCCTAGCGGGAGAGGTAGCGAGCAGTACTTC; CDR3aa: CASSDPSGRGSEQYF; v_gene: TRBV2; abundance: .; d_gene: TRBD2; j_gene: TRBJ2-7
CDR3nt: TGTGCCAGCAGCGGTCAAGCCAGGGTGGGCGATTCACCCCTCCACTTT; CDR3aa: CASSGQARVGDSPLHF; v_gene: TRBV21-1; abundance: .; d_gene: .; j_gene: TRBJ1-6
CDR3nt: TGCAGCGTTCAGACAGAAACCTACAATGAGCAGTTCTTC; CDR3aa: CSVQTETYNEQFF; v_gene: TRBV29-1; abundance: .; d_gene: .; j_gene: TRBJ2-1
CDR3nt: TGTGCCACCAGTGATCGCCAGGGGAACACCGGGGAGCTGTTTTTT; CDR3aa: CATSDRQGNTGELFF; v_gene: TRBV24-1; abundance: .; d_gene: .; j_gene: TRBJ2-2
CDR3nt: TGTGCCAGCAGTGAAGCCCGACCTGGACAGGCCGCCTATGGCTACACCTTC; CDR3aa: CASSEARPGQAAYGYTF; v_gene: TRBV2; abundance: .; d_gene: TRBD1; j_gene: TRBJ1-2
CDR3nt: TGCAGTGCCGAGAGGTTTGCTGAAGCTTTCTTT; CDR3aa: CSAERFAEAFF; v_gene: TRBV20-1; abundance: once; d_gene: .; j_gene: TRBJ1-1
CDR3nt: TGTGCCACCAAGGGTCCGGCAGGGCCCGAAGCTTTCTTT; CDR3aa: CATKGPAGPEAFF; v_gene: TRBV24-1; abundance: .; d_gene: .; j_gene: TRBJ1-1
CDR3nt: TGCAGCGTGAAACTAGCGGGAGTAGGCGATGAGCAGTTCTTC; CDR3aa: CSVKLAGVGDEQFF; v_gene: TRBV29-1; abundance: .; d_gene: TRBD2; j_gene: TRBJ2-1
CDR3nt: TGTGCCAGCAGTTTGAGGGGGTCCTACGAGCAGTACTTC; CDR3aa: CASSLRGSYEQYF; v_gene: TRBV12-3/TRBV12-4; abundance: .; d_gene: .; j_gene: TRBJ2-7
CDR3nt: TGTGCCAGCAGTTTACTAGCGGGAGAGGCAGATACGCAGTATTTT; CDR3aa: CASSLLAGEADTQYF; v_gene: TRBV27; abundance: .; d_gene: TRBD2; j_gene: TRBJ2-3
CDR3nt: TGTGCCAGCAGCGCGAGGGACAGCTACTACAATGAGCAGTTCTTC; CDR3aa: CASSARDSYYNEQFF; v_gene: TRBV9; abundance: .; d_gene: TRBD1; j_gene: TRBJ2-1
CDR3nt: TGTGCCAGTAGTGCACAGGGGAGTGGCAATCAGCCCCAGCATTTT; CDR3aa: CASSAQGSGNQPQHF; v_gene: TRBV19; abundance: .; d_gene: TRBD1; j_gene: TRBJ1-5
CDR3nt: TGTGCCTGGACTAGTTGGCAAAAAGAAAAACTGTTTTTT; CDR3aa: CAWTSWQKEKLFF; v_gene: TRBV30; abundance: .; d_gene: .; j_gene: TRBJ1-4
CDR3nt: TGTGCCAGCAGCTCGGAGGGTCGGCGCTATTCAGTAATGGATACGCAGTATTTT; CDR3aa: CASSSEGRRYSVMDTQYF; v_gene: TRBV5-6; abundance: .; d_gene: .; j_gene: TRBJ2-3
CDR3nt: TGTGCCACCAGTGGTCCGGGTGGGGAAAAACTGTTTTTT; CDR3aa: CATSGPGGEKLFF; v_gene: TRBV24-1; abundance: once; d_gene: .; j_gene: TRBJ1-4
CDR3nt: TGTGCCAGCAGCCTCGGGACTAGCGGGAGCGGAGAGACCCAGTACTTC; CDR3aa: CASSLGTSGSGETQYF; v_gene: TRBV14; abundance: .; d_gene: TRBD2; j_gene: TRBJ2-5
CDR3nt: TGTGCCAGCAGCGTAGACGGGGGACCTTACAATGAGCAGTTCTTC; CDR3aa: CASSVDGGPYNEQFF; v_gene: TRBV9; abundance: few; d_gene: .; j_gene: TRBJ2-1
CDR3nt: TGTGCCAGCAGTGATAGCGGGGTCGCCGGGCAGTACTTC; CDR3aa: CASSDSGVAGQYF; v_gene: TRBV5-4; abundance: .; d_gene: TRBD2; j_gene: TRBJ2-7
CDR3nt: TGTGCCACCAGCAGCCAACGACAGGGGGGAAACTATGGCTACACCTTC; CDR3aa: CATSSQRQGGNYGYTF; v_gene: TRBV15; abundance: .; d_gene: TRBD1; j_gene: TRBJ1-2
CDR3nt: TGTGCCAGCAGCGTGGGACTAGCGGGGACTGAGCAGTTCTTC; CDR3aa: CASSVGLAGTEQFF; v_gene: TRBV7-2; abundance: .; d_gene: TRBD2; j_gene: TRBJ2-1
CDR3nt: TGTGCCAGCAGCCCTCAGGGGGAAACTGAAGCTTTCTTT; CDR3aa: CASSPQGETEAFF; v_gene: TRBV7-2; abundance: .; d_gene: TRBD1; j_gene: TRBJ1-1
CDR3nt: TGTGCCAGCAGCAAAAGCGGGGCGGGGATGCAAGAGACCCAGTACTTC; CDR3aa: CASSKSGAGMQETQYF; v_gene: TRBV9; abundance: once; d_gene: TRBD2; j_gene: TRBJ2-5
CDR3nt: TGCGCCAGCAGCGCTACGGGTCTAGCTGGCTACAATGAGCAGTTCTTC; CDR3aa: CASSATGLAGYNEQFF; v_gene: TRBV5-1; abundance: .; d_gene: .; j_gene: TRBJ2-1
CDR3nt: TGCGCCAGCAGCCAAGATAGAATGTTCGGGAGCAATCAGCCCCAGCATTTT; CDR3aa: CASSQDRMFGSNQPQHF; v_gene: TRBV4-1; abundance: .; d_gene: .; j_gene: TRBJ1-5
CDR3nt: TGTGCCAGCAGCCCTCGGACGGCGGGAGGGCCAGATACGCAGTATTTT; CDR3aa: CASSPRTAGGPDTQYF; v_gene: TRBV7-3; abundance: once; d_gene: TRBD2; j_gene: TRBJ2-3